This T cell receptor beta chain was obtained from a study of CD8 T cells in ankylosing spondylitis. TCRdb independently ran MiXCR on the 5' RACE reads; one entry per CDR3 protein. The sample includes some 340,000 distinct CDR3 sequences, roughly 15% of them seen just once. Overall study findings and caveats: About 8 highly homologous variants formed a TCR beta motif that appeared characteristic of ankylosing spondylitis blood. Earlier work had already found some motif variants in reactive arthritis synovial fluid and blood. Disease-linked clones were found to be CD8+ and relatively rare in peripheral blood.

As to this clonotype: Its matching antigen is unknown.

This CDR3 spans 16 amino acids. The chain joins TRBV21-1 to TRBJ2-5; the table calls TRBD1, which could not be checked here. TRBV21-1 is noted as a pseudogene. This TCR was recovered from a male donor with ankylosing spondylitis or in good health (not recorded which). The sequenced material came from blood, either unsorted or a sorted T cell fraction (not recorded which). CDR3 DNA sequence: TGTGCCAGCAGCAAAGAAGGATGGGACAGGGCAGAGACCCAGTACTTC. Its protein is CASSKEGWDRAETQYF.